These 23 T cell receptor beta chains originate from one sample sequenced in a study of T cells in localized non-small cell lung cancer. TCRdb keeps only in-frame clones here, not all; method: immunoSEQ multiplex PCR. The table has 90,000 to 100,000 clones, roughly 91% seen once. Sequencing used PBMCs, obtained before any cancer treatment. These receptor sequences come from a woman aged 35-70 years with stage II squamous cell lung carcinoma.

The CDR3 loop is CASLPEGGYNEQFF. DNA for the CDR3: TGCGCCAGCTTGCCTGAGGGGGGCTACAATGAGCAGTTCTTC. V and J are TRBV5-1 and TRBJ2-1; D is possibly TRBD1 or TRBD2 (6 bases each). Trimming left V 7 bases short and J 3 bases short, with 14 bases between. The germline gives CDR1 SGHRS, CDR2 YFSETQ. There are 14 residues in the CDR3.

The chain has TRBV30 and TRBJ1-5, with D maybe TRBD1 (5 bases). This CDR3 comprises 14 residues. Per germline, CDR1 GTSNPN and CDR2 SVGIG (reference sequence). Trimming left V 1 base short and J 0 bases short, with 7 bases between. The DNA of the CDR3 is TGTGCCTGGAGTGCAGGGAATAGCAATCAGCCCCAGCATTTT. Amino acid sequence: CAWSAGNSNQPQHF.

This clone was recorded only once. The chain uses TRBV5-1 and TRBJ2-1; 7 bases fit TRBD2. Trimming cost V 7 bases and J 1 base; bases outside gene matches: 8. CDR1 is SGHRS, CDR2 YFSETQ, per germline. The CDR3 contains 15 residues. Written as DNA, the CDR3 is TGCGCCAGCGGTGAGGGAGGGCCTTCCTACAATGAGCAGTTCTTC. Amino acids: CASGEGGPSYNEQFF.

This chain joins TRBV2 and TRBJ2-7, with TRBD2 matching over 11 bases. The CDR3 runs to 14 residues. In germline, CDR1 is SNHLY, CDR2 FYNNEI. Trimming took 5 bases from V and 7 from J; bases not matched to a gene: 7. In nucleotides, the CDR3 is TGTGCCAGCAGTTATAGCGGGAGGGCCTCAGAGCAGTACTTC. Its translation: CASSYSGRASEQYF.

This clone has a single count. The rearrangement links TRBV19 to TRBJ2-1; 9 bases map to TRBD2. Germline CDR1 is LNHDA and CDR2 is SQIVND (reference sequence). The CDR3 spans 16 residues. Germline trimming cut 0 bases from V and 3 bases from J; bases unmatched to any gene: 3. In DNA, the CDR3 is TGTGCCAGTAGTATAGATCTTAGCGGGGGCTACAATGAGCAGTTCTTC. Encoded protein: CASSIDLSGGYNEQFF.

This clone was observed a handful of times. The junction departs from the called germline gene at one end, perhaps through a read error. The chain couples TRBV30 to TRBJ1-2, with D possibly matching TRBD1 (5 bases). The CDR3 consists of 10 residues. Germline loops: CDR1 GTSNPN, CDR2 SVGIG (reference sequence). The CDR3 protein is CAWSYRRRPF. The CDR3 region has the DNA TGTGCCTGGAGTTACAGGCGGCGCCCCTTC.

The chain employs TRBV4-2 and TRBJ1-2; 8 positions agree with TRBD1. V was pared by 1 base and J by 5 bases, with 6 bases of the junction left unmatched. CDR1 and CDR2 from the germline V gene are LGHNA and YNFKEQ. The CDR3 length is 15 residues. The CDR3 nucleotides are TGTGCCAGCAGCCAAGCGTCAGGGGGCGGTTATGGCTACACCTTC. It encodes CASSQASGGGYGYTF.

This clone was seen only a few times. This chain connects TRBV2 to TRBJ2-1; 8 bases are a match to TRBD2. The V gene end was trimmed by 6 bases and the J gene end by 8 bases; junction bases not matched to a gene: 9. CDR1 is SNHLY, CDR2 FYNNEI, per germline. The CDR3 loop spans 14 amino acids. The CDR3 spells CASRGSGRWYEQFF. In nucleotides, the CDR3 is TGTGCCAGCAGGGGAAGCGGGAGATGGTATGAGCAGTTCTTC.

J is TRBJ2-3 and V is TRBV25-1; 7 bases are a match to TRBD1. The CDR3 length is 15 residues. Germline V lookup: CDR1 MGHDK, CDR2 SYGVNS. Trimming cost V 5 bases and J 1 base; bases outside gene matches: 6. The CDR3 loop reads CASSLGQVGTDTQYF. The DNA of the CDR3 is TGTGCCAGCAGTCTAGGACAGGTTGGCACAGATACGCAGTATTTT.

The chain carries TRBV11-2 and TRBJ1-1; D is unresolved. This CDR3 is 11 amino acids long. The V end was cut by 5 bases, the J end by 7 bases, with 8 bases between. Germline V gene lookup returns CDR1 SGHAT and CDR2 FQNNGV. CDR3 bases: TGTGCCAGCAGCCTGGACTTTGAAGCTTTCTTT. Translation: CASSLDFEAFF.

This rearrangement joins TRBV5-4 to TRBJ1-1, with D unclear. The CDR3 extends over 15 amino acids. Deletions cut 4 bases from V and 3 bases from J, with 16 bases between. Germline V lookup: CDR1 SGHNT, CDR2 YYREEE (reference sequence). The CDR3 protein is CASSPLAREDTEAFF. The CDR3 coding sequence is TGTGCCAGCAGCCCTTTGGCGCGGGAGGACACTGAAGCTTTCTTT.

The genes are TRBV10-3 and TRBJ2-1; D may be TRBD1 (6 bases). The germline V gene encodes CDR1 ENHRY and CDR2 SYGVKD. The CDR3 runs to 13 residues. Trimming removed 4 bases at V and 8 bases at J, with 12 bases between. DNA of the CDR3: TGTGCCATCAGTGGGCTGCCAGGGGATGAGCAGTTCTTC. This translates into CAISGLPGDEQFF.

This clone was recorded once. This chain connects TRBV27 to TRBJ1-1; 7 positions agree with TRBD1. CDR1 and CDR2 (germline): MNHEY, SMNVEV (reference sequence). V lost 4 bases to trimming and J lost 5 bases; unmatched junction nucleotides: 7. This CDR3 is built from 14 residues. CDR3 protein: CASSYDRVGTEAFF. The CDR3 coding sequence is TGTGCCAGCAGTTACGACAGGGTTGGGACTGAAGCTTTCTTT.

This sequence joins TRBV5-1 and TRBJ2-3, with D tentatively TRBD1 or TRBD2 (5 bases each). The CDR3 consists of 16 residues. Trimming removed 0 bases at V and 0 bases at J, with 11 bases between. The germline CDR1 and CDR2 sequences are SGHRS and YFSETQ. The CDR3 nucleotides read TGCGCCAGCAGCTTGGCCGAGGGGAGCAGCACAGATACGCAGTATTTT. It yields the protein CASSLAEGSSTDTQYF.

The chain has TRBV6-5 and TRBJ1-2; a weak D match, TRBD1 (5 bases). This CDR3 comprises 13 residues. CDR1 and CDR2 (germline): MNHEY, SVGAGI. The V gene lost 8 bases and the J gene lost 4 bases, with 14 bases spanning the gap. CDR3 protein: CASRTGLPYGYTF. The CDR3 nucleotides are TGTGCCAGCCGAACGGGACTTCCCTATGGCTACACCTTC.

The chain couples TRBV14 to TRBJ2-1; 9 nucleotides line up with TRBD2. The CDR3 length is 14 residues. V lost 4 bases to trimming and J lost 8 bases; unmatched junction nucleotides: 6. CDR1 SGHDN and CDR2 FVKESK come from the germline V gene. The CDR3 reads CASSRGTSLHEQFF. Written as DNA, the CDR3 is TGTGCCAGCAGCCGGGGGACTAGCTTACATGAGCAGTTCTTC.

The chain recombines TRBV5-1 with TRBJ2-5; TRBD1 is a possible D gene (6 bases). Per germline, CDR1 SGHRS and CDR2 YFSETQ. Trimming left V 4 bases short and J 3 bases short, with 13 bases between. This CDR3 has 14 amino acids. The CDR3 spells CASSPSRQEETQYF. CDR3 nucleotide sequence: TGCGCCAGCAGCCCATCCCGACAGGAAGAGACCCAGTACTTC.

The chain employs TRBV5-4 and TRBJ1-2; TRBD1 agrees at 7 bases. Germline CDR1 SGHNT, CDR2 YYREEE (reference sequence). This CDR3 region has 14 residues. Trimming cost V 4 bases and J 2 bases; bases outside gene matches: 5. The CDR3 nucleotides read TGTGCCAGCAGCCCCAAGACAGGGAACTATGGCTACACCTTC. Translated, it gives CASSPKTGNYGYTF.

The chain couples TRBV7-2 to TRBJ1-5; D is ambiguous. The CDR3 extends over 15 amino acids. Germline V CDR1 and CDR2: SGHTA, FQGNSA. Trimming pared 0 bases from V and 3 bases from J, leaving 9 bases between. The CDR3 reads CASSLAPADNQPQHF. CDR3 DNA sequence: TGTGCCAGCAGCTTAGCCCCGGCCGACAATCAGCCCCAGCATTTT.

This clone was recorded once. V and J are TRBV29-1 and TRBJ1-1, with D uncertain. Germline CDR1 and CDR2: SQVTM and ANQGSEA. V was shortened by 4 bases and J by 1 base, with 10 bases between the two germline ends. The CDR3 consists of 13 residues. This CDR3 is CSVGQAANTEAFF. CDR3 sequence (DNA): TGCAGCGTTGGTCAAGCAGCGAACACTGAAGCTTTCTTT.

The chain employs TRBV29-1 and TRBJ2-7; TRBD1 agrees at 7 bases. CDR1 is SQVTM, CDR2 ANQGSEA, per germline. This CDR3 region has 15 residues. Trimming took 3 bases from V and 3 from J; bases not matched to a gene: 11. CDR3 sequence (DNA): TGCAGCGTTGAGGACAGGCAGCTGGAGGTCTACGAGCAGTACTTC. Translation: CSVEDRQLEVYEQYF.

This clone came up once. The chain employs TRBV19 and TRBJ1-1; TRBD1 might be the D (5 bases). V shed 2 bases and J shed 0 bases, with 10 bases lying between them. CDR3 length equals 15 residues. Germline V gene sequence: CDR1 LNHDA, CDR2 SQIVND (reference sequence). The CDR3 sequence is CASSIFLGVNTEAFF. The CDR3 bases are TGTGCCAGTAGTATATTCCTGGGGGTGAACACTGAAGCTTTCTTT.

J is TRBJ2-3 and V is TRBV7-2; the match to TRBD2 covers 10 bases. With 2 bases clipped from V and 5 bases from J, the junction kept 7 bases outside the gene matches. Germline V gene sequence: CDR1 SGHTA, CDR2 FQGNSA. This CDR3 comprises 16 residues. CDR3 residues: CASSLTLRTSGDTQYF. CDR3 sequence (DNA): TGTGCCAGCAGCTTAACACTCCGGACTAGCGGAGATACGCAGTATTTT.